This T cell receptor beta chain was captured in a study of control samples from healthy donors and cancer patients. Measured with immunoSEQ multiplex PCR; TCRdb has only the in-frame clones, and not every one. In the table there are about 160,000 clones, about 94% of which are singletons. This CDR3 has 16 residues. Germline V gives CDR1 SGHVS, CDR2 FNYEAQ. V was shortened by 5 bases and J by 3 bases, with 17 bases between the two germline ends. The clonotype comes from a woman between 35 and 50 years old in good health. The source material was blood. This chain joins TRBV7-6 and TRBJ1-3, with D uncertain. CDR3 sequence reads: CASSPGPGRHGNTIYF. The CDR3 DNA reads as TGTGCCAGCAGCCCAGGACCGGGAAGACATGGAAACACCATATATTTT.